This T cell receptor beta chain was captured in a study of regulatory T cells in long-lasting Graves disease (dated by TCRdb to about 2021). General notes on the study: In the newly diagnosed Graves' disease group, patients had been taking antithyroid drugs for less than 3 months. Persistent Graves' disease patients were compared with newly diagnosed Graves' disease patients by peripheral blood TCR sequencing and RNA sequencing. The study was conducted in China and was registered as a clinical trial. TCR sequencing covered 13 persistent and 20 or so newly diagnosed Graves' disease patients, around 35 samples in total.

Library preparation employed multiplex PCR. The sequencer listed for this sample is Illumina HiSeq 4000. iRepertoire HTBI primers and Arm-PCR amplification of CDR3 regions were used to construct TCR beta libraries. Gel purification was performed on PCR products prior to sequencing. Per the source publication's procedure: A total of around 66 TRBV and approximately 15 TRBJ segments were identified across samples and were used for gene usage analysis of CDR3 amino acid clonotypes. Filtered high-quality paired reads were merged into contigs using COPE and FqMerger. BLAST was used to align contigs to IMGT TRBV, TRBD and TRBJ reference genes, with CDR3 defined following IMGT. Any clonotype with a frequency above 0.1% was counted as a highly expanded clone. Shannon entropy served as the measure of repertoire diversity, while the Gini coefficient captured V-J evenness. A clonotype found in more than one individual was treated as public. Starting from the raw public reads, TCRdb applied fastp trimming at Q25, assembled clones with MiXCR and retained in-frame beta chains. Each CDR3 protein appears once, grouped with its most common genes and DNA. V and J calls and clone size were set by TCRdb, not the authors. The sample yields about 450,000 distinct CDR3 sequences; around 15% were counted once. Under 20% of the sample is in the top ten clones.

The research as a whole found: Preferential use of TRBV28, TRBJ1-2 and TRBJ2-5 was observed in persistent disease, whereas TRBV20-1 and TRBJ2-1 were favored in newly diagnosed disease. Persistent Graves' disease patients showed lower TCR Shannon entropy and fewer highly expanded clones than newly diagnosed patients, suggesting clonal expansion. Peripheral blood alone was examined, since thyroid tissue, which constituted the primary lesion, could not be accessed. A larger number of public clonotypes was shared among persistent patients (approximately 3,000) than among newly diagnosed patients (roughly 1,000). Sequencing and analysis were limited to the TCR beta chain. The authors noted that the small sample size was a limitation that may lower accuracy.

In light of the paper, this sample's time point label describes: newly diagnosed GD, antithyroid drugs for less than 3 months. For both TCR sequencing and RNA sequencing, RNA was extracted from PBMCs using TRIzol. The diagnosis of Graves' disease followed American Thyroid Association guidelines. Patients were recruited from an endocrinology department in Xi'an, China. Each patient gave 7.5 to 10 milliliters of peripheral blood, collected in an EDTA anticoagulant tube. Ficoll Paque Plus density gradient separation was used to isolate PBMCs, and no further T cell sorting was performed. An Agilent 2100 Bioanalyzer and agarose gel were used to check RNA quality, while a NanoDrop 2000 measured RNA concentration. Reading the germline V gene gives CDR1 MNHEY and CDR2 SVGAGI. A distance of 16 bases separates the germline ends of V and J, which lose 8 bases and 0 bases respectively. The CDR3 has 15 amino acids, counting the end cysteine and phenylalanine. Kept here is only the CDR3 DNA, which spans 45 bases and is read in frame from base 1.

Many counts were recorded for this clonotype. It has no known antigen specificity. Nothing much larger sits one base from this clone, and base qualities are not available. These data were also filed under a second study, of T cells in Graves' hyperthyroidism and ophthalmopathy. Reported in the second study: Graves' hyperthyroidism was defined as stable when no progression to ophthalmopathy occurred over 18 months of follow-up. The hyperthyroidism patients were between 18 and 65 years old and newly diagnosed, with a disease duration of less than 2 months. Any patient with an uncontrolled infection, another autoimmune disease, pregnancy or lactation was excluded. Clinical symptoms, serum thyroxine and TRAb, thyroid ultrasound, and orbital computed tomography formed the basis for the diagnoses. A first-round RT-PCR of the TCR CDR3 used the HTBI primer set with the Qiagen OneStep RT-PCR kit. Most expanded thyroid clonotypes (frequency above 0.001) were also found in blood, which suggests that blood repertoires may mirror thyroid immune responses. In cross-validation, a model built on a 13 V-J signature told ophthalmopathy apart from stable hyperthyroidism with approximately 90% sensitivity and approximately 81% specificity, and in testing the same model reached 80%/75%. In validation, the model predicted progression to ophthalmopathy a median of about 6.5 months before onset, with approximately 71% sensitivity and 72.22% specificity. TCR V-J signatures able to tell the groups apart were searched for in a discovery cohort of 100 or so patients, of whom over 40 had Graves' ophthalmopathy and some 60 had stable Graves' hyperthyroidism. Prospective prediction of ophthalmopathy was tested in an independent validation cohort consisting of some 20 hyperthyroidism patients and approximately 16 patients who later progressed to ophthalmopathy. The roughly 90 discovery patients were divided at random into training and test sets in a 7:3 ratio. The study also compared thyroid tissue and blood T-cell repertoires from a handful of Graves' hyperthyroidism patients. Following sampling, methimazole starting at 30 mg daily was given to hyperthyroidism patients, and high-dose intravenous methylprednisolone was given to ophthalmopathy patients. The libraries were constructed in a second round of multiplex PCR and then size-selected and purified. The libraries were sequenced on an Illumina HiSeq2000 using paired-end 100 bp reads. SOAPnuke was used to process the raw data, removing reads that contained adapters or uncalled bases, had a mean Phred below 15, or lacked an exact match to the constant primer or identifier. COPE v1.2.5 was used to merge the high-quality paired reads, and each unique nucleotide sequence was defined as a clonotype. MiTCR v1.1 was used to align clonotypes to the IMGT TRBV, TRBD and TRBJ reference segments. Analysis was restricted to V-J combinations with a frequency above 0.0001, which covered roughly 99% of repertoires. A TCS score was defined as the ratio of F50 (clonal expansion) to E x V (chaos), with BLOSUM62-based TCRdist applied between CDR3 peptides within each V-J. Welch's t-statistics and random forest reduced 514 V-J features to 13, which were used in a naive Bayes classifier (R e1071). No statistical method was used to set the sample size in advance, and investigators knew the group allocation. TCR Vbeta CDR3 sequencing of roughly 140 peripheral blood samples (over 40 ophthalmopathy, 75 to 85 hyperthyroidism and roughly 17 progressor patients) is reported in the paper.

This receptor was identified in a woman between 50 and 59 years old with Graves disease. Donor details come from another sample of the same person, matched by shared clones. The chain is made from TRBV6-5 and TRBJ1-1, with a tentative D gene TRBD1 over 5 matching bases. The source material was peripheral blood mononuclear cells (PBMCs), sampled at new diagnosis, from a patient treated with antithyroid drugs. The bases are TGTGCCAGCCGTTTTGGGGCCGGCATGAACACTGAAGCTTTCTTT. Protein translation: CASRFGAGMNTEAFF.